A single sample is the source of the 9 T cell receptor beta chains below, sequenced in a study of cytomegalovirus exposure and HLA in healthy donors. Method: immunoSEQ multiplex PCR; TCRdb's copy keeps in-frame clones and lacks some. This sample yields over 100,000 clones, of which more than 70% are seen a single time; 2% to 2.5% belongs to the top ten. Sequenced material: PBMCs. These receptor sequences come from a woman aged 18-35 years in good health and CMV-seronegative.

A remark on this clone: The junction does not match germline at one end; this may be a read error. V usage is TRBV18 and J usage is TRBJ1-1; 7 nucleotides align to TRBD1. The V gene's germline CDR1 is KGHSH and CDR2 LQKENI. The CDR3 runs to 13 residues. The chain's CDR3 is CASSQQGNAEAFF. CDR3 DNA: TGTGCCAGCTCTCAACAGGGGAACGCTGAAGCTTTCTTT.

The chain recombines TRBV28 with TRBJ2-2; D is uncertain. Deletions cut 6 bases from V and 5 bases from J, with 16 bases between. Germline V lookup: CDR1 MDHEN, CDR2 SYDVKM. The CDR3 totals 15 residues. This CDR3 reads CASRTWLVRTGELFF. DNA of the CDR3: TGTGCCAGCAGAACATGGCTAGTACGGACCGGGGAGCTGTTTTTT.

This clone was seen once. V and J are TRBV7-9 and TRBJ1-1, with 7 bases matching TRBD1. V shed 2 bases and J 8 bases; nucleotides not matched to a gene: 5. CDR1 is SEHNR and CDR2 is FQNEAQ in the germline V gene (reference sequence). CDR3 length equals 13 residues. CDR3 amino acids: CASSLTGEGEAFF. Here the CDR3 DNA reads TGTGCCAGCAGCTTAACAGGGGAAGGAGAAGCTTTCTTT.

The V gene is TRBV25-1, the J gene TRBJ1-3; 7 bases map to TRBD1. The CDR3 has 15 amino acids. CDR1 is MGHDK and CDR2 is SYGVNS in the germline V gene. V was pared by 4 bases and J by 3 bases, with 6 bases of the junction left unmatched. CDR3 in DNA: TGTGCCAGCAGTGCCCCACAGGGGAATGGAAACACCATATATTTT. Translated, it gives CASSAPQGNGNTIYF.

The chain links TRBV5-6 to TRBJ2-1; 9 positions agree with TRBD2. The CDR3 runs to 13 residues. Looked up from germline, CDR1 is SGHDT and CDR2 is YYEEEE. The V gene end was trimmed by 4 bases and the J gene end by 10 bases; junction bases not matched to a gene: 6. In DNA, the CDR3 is TGTGCCAGCAGCACGGGACTAGCTGGCGAGCAGTTCTTC. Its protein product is CASSTGLAGEQFF.

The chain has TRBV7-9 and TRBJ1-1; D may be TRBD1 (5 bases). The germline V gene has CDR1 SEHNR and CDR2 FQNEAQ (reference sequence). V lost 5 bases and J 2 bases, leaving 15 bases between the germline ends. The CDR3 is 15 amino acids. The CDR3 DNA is TGTGCCAGCAGCCCCCCTTCCAGGGCTAACACTGAAGCTTTCTTT. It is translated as CASSPPSRANTEAFF.

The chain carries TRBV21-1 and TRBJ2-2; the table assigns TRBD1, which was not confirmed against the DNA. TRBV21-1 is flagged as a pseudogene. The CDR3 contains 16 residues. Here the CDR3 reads CASSKAEQENTGELFF. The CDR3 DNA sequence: TGTGCCAGCAGCAAAGCAGAACAGGAGAACACCGGGGAGCTGTTTTTT.

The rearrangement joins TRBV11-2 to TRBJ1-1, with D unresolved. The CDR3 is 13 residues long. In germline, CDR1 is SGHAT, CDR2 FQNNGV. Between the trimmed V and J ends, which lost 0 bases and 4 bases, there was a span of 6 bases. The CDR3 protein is CASSLDTRTEAFF. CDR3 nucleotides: TGTGCCAGCAGCTTAGATACACGCACTGAAGCTTTCTTT.

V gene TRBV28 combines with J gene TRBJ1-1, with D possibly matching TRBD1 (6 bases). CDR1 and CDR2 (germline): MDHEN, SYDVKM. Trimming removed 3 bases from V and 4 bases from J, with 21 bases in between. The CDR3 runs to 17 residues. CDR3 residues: CASSFSKDSIGSTEAFF. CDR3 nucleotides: TGTGCCAGCAGTTTCTCTAAGGACAGTATTGGGAGCACTGAAGCTTTCTTT.